The T cell receptor (beta chain) under discussion was sequenced for a study of breast tumors, draining lymph nodes, adjacent tissues. This clonotype was counted only a few times. TCRdb passed the multiplex PCR reads through MiXCR, listing each CDR3 protein once. In the table there are tens of thousands of distinct CDR3 sequences, less than 65% of which are singletons. Trimming took 4 bases from V and 5 from J; bases not matched to a gene: 5. This CDR3 has 14 residues. Per the germline V gene, CDR1 is DFQATT and CDR2 is SNEGSKA (reference sequence). The rearrangement joins TRBV20-1 to TRBJ2-1; 10 bases line up with TRBD2. This receptor was taken from a female donor with breast cancer. Some clones in this sample may be carry-over from other donors' samples. The sample was breast tumor tissue. The CDR3 DNA follows: TGCAGTGCTATGTGGACTAGCGGAAACAATGAGCAGTTCTTC. Translating it yields CSAMWTSGNNEQFF.